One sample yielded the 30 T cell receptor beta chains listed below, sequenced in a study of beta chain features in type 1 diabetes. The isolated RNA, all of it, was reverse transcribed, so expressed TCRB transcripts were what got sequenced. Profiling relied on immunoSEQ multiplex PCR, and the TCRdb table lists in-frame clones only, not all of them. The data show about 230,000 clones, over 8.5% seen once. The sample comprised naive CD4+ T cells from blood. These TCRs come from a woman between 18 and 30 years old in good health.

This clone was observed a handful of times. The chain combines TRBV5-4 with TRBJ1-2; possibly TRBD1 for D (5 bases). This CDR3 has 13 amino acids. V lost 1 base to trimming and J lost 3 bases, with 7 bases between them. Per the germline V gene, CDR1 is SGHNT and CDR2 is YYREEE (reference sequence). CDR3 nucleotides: TGTGCCAGCAGCTTGACAGGTTACTATGGCTACACCTTC. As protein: CASSLTGYYGYTF.

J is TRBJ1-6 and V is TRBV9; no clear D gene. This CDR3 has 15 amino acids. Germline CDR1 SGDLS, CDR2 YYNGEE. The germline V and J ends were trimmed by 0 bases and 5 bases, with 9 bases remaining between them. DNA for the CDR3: TGTGCCAGCAGCGTAGGATCCGGAGATAATTCACCCCTCCACTTT. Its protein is CASSVGSGDNSPLHF.

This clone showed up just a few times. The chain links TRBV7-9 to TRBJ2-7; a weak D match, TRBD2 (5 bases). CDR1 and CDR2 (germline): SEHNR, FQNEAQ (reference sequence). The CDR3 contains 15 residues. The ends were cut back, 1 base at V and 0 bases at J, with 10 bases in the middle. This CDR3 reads CASSLDPGSSYEQYF. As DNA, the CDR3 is TGTGCCAGCAGCTTAGATCCGGGGAGCTCCTACGAGCAGTACTTC.

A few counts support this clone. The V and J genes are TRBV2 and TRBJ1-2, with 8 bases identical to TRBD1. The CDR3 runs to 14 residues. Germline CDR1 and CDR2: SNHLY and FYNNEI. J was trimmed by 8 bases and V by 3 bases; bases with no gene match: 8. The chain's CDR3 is CASSEAPRGRGYTF. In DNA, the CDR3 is TGTGCCAGCAGTGAGGCCCCCAGGGGGCGAGGCTACACCTTC.

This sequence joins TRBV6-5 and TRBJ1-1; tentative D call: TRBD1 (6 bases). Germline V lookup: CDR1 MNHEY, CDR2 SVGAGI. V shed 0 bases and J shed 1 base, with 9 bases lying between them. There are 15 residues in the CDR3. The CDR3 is CASSYSSGQNTEAFF. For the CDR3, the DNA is TGTGCCAGCAGTTACTCCTCGGGACAGAACACTGAAGCTTTCTTT.

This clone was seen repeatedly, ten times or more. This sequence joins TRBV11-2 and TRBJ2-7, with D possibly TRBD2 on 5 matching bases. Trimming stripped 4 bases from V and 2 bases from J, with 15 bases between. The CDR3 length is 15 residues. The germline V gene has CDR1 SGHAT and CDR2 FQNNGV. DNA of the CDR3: TGTGCCAGCAGCTGGCGGGTAGCGTTGCCCTACGAGCAGTACTTC. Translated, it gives CASSWRVALPYEQYF.

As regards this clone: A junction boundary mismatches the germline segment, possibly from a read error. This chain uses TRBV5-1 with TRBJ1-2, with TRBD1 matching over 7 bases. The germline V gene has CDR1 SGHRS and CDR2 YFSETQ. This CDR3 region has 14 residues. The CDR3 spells CASSLDEGARGYTF. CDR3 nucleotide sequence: TGCGCCAGCAGTTTGGACGAGGGGGCGCGAGGCTACACCTTC.

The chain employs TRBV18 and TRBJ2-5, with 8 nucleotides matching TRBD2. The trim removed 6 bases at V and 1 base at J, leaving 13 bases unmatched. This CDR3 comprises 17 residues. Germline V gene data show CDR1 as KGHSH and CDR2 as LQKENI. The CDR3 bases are TGTGCCAGCTCTCCAACAGGACCAACTAGCGGCCAAGAGACCCAGTACTTC. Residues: CASSPTGPTSGQETQYF.

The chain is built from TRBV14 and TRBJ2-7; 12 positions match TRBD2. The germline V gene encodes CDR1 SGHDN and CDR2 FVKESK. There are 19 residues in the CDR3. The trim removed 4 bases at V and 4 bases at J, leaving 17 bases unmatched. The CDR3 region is CASSPSFLQTSGSKYEQYF. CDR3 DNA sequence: TGTGCCAGCAGCCCATCATTTTTGCAGACTAGCGGGAGTAAGTACGAGCAGTACTTC.

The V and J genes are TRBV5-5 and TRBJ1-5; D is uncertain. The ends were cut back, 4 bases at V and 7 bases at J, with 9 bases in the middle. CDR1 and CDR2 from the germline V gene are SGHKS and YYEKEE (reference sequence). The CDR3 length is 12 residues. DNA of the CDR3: TGTGCCAGCAGCCGGGAGGGACAGCCCCAGCATTTT. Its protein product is CASSREGQPQHF.

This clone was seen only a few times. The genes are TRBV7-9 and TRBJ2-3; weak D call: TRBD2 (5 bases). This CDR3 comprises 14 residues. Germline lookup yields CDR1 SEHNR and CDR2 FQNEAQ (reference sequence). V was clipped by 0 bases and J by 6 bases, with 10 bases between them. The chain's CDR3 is CASSLAGMADTQYF. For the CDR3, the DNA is TGTGCCAGCAGCTTAGCCGGGATGGCCGATACGCAGTATTTT. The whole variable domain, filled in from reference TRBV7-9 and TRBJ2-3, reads DTGVSQNPRHKITKRGQNVTFRCDPISEHNRLYWYRQTLGQGPEFLTYFQNEAQLEKSRLLSDRFSAERPKGSFSTLEIQRTEQGDSAMYLCASSLAGMADTQYFGPGTRLTVL.

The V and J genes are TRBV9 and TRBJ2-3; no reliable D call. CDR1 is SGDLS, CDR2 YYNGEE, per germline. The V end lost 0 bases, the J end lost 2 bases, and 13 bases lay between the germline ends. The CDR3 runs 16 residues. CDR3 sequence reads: CASSVGLAAATDTQYF. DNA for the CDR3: TGTGCCAGCAGCGTAGGACTGGCCGCGGCCACAGATACGCAGTATTTT.

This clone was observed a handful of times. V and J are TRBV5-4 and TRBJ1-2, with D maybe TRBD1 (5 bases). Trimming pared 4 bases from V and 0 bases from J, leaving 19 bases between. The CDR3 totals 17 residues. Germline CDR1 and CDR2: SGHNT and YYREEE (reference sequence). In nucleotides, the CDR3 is TGTGCCAGCAGCCGCGGGGGGAGGGACTCCTCTAACTATGGCTACACCTTC. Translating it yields CASSRGGRDSSNYGYTF.

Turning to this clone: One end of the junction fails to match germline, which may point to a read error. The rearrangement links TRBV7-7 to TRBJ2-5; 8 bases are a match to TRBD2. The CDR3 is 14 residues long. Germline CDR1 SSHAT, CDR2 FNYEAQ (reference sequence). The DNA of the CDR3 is TGTGCTAGCAGCCTCGGGACTAGTCGGGAGACCCAGTACTTC. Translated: CASSLGTSRETQYF.

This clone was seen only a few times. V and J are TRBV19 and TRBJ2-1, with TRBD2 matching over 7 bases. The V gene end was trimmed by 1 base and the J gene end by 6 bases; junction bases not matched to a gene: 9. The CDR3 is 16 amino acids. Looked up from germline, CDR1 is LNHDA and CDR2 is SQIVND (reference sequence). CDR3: CASSIGGRLASNEQFF. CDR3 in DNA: TGTGCCAGTAGTATAGGGGGTCGACTAGCATCCAATGAGCAGTTCTTC.

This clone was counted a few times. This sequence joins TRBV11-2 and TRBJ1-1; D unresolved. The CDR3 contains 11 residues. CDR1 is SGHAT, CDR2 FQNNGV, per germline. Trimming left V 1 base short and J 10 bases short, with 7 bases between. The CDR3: CASSLGAAAFF. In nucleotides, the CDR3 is TGTGCCAGCAGCTTAGGGGCAGCAGCTTTCTTT.

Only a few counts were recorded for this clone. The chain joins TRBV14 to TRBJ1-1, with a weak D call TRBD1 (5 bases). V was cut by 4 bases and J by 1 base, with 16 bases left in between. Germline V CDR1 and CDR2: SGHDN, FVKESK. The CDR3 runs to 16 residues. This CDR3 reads CASSPRRGGKNTEAFF. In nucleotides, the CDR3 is TGTGCCAGCAGCCCTAGACGGGGCGGGAAGAACACTGAAGCTTTCTTT.

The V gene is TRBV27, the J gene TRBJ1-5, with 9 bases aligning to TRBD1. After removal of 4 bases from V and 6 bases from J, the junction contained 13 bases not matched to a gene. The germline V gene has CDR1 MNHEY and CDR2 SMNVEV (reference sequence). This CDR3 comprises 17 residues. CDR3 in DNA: TGTGCCAGCAGTTGGGGACAGGGTAGGGAGAAAGGTCAGCCCCAGCATTTT. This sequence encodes CASSWGQGREKGQPQHF.

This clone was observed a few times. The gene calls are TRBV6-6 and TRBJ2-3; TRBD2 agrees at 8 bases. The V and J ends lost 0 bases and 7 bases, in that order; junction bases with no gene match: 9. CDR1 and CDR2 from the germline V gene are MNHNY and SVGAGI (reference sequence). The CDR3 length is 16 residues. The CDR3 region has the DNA TGTGCCAGCAGTTACTCACCGGGAGGGAGAGCAAATACGCAGTATTTT. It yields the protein CASSYSPGGRANTQYF.

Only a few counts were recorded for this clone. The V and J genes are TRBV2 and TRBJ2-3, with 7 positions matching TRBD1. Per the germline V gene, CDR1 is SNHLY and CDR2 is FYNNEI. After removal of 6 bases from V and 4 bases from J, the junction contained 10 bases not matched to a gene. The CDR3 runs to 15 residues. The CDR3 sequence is CASSRDLGQADTQYF. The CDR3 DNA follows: TGTGCCAGCAGCCGGGATCTAGGACAGGCAGATACGCAGTATTTT.

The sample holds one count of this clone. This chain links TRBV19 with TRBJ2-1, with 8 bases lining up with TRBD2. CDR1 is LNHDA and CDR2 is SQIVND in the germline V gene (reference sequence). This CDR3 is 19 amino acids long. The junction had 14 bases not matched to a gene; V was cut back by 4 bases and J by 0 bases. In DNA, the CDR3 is TGTGCCAGTAGTACTTATTCTGGGACCGGGACTAGCTCCTACAATGAGCAGTTCTTC. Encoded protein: CASSTYSGTGTSSYNEQFF. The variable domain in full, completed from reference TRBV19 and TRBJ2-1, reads DGGITQSPKYLFRKEGQNVTLSCEQNLNHDAMYWYRQDPGQGLRLIYYSQIVNDFQKGDIAEGYSVSREKKESFPLTVTSAQKNPTAFYLCASSTYSGTGTSSYNEQFFGPGTRLTVL.

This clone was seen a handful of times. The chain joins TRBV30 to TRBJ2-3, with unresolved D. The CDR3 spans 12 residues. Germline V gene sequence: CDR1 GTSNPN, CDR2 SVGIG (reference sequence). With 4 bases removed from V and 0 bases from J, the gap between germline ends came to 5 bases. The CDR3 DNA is TGTGCCTGGACTCTTAGCACAGATACGCAGTATTTT. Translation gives CAWTLSTDTQYF.

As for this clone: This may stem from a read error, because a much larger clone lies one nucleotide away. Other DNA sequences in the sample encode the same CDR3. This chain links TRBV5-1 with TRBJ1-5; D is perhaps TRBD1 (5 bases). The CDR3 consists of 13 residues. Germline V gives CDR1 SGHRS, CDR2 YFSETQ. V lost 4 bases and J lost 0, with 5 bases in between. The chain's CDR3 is CASSQGSNQPQHF. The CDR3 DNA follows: TGCGCCAGCAGCCAGGGTAGCAATCAGCCCCAGCATTTT.

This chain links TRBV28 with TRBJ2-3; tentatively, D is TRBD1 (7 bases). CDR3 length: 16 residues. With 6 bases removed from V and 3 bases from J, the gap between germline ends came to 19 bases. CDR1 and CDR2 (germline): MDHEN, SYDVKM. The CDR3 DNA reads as TGTGCCAGCAGCTCCGGAGGGGGCGCCTTGACAGATACGCAGTATTTT. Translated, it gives CASSSGGGALTDTQYF.

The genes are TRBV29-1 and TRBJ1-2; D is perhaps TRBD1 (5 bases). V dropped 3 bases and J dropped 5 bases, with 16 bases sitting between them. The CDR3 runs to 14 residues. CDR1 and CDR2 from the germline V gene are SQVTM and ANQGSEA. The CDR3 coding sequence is TGCAGCGTTGATCGCCAGGGAATCCCTTATGGCTACACCTTC. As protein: CSVDRQGIPYGYTF.

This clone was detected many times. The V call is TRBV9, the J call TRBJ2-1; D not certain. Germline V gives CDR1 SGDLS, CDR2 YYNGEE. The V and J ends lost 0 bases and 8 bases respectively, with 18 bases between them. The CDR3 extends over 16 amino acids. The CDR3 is CASSVEIALGIDEQFF. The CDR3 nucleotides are TGTGCCAGCAGCGTAGAAATAGCTCTAGGCATCGATGAGCAGTTCTTC.

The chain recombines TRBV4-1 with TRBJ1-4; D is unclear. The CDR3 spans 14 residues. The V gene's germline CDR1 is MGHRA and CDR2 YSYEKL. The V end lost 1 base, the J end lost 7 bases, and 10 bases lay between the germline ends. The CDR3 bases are TGCGCCAGCAGCCAAGTGGCCGTAACTGAAAAACTGTTTTTT. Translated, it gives CASSQVAVTEKLFF.

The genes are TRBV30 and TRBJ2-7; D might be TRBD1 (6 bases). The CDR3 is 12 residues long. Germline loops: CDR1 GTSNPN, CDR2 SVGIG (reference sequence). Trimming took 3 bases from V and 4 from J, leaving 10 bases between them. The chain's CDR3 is CAWSTQGYEQYF. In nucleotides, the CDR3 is TGTGCCTGGAGCACTCAGGGGTACGAGCAGTACTTC.

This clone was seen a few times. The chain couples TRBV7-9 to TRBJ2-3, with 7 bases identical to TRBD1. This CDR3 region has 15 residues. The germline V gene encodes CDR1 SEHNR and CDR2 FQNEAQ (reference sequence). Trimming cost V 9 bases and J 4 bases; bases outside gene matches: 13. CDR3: CARKKCRGFPDTQYF. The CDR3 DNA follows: TGTGCCAGGAAGAAATGCAGGGGGTTCCCAGATACGCAGTATTTT.

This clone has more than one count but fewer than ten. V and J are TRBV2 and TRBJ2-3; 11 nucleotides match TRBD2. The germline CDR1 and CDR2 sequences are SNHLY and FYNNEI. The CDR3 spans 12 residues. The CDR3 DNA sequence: TGTGCAGGGGGGCTAGCGGGGGGACAACGGTATTTT. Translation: CAGGLAGGQRYF.